Shown below are 20 T cell receptor beta chains from a single sample sequenced in a study of blood T cell repertoires in COVID-19. Assay used: immunoSEQ multiplex PCR; TCRdb lists only in-frame clones, some missing. The sample has about 130,000 clones; approximately 74% are singletons. The sample consisted of peripheral blood. The receptors come from a man aged 55-75 years with acute or convalescent COVID-19.

The chain is built from TRBV10-2 and TRBJ2-7; TRBD2 aligns across 8 bases. Germline lookup yields CDR1 WSHSY and CDR2 SAAADI. CDR3 length: 14 amino acids. The V segment lost 9 bases and the J segment 0 bases; nucleotides outside the gene matches: 7. CDR3 bases: TGCGCCAGTGGGCGAGCGGGGGACTCCTACGAGCAGTACTTC. Translated: CASGRAGDSYEQYF.

CDR3 DNA: TGTGCCAGCAGCTCCCGACAGGGGGGGGCCGGGGAGCTGTTTTTT. This gives the protein CASSSRQGGAGELFF. J is TRBJ2-2 and V is TRBV9; 9 bases map to TRBD1. There are 15 residues in the CDR3. V shed 4 bases and J 6 bases; nucleotides not matched to a gene: 7. Looked up from germline, CDR1 is SGDLS and CDR2 is YYNGEE.

V and J are TRBV11-2 and TRBJ2-2; D is possibly TRBD1 (5 bases). The V gene lost 5 bases and the J gene lost 7 bases, with 20 bases spanning the gap. The CDR3 is 16 residues long. Per germline, CDR1 SGHAT and CDR2 FQNNGV. The CDR3 region is CASSPGWGGKHGELFF. The CDR3 DNA reads TGTGCCAGCAGCCCTGGATGGGGCGGCAAGCACGGGGAGCTGTTTTTT. The full variable domain, its missing parts supplied by reference TRBV11-2 and TRBJ2-2, is EAGVAQSPRYKIIEKRQSVAFWCNPISGHATLYWYQQILGQGPKLLIQFQNNGVVDDSQLPKDRFSAERLKGVDSTLKIQPAKLEDSAVYLCASSPGWGGKHGELFFGEGSRLTVL.

The chain employs TRBV29-1 and TRBJ1-1, with 7 nucleotides matching TRBD1. The CDR3 sequence is 11 residues long. With 2 bases clipped from V and 11 bases from J, the junction kept 5 bases outside the gene matches. In germline, CDR1 is SQVTM, CDR2 ANQGSEA. Written as DNA, the CDR3 is TGCAGCGTTGAAACAAGGGGGCGGGCTTTCTTT. The encoded protein is CSVETRGRAFF.

As concerns this clone: An end of the junction does not agree with germline; a read error may underlie this. The V and J genes are TRBV7-9 and TRBJ1-4; TRBD1 matches 7 bases. CDR1 and CDR2 (germline): SEHNR, FQNEAQ (reference sequence). There are 15 residues in the CDR3. The CDR3 bases are TGTGCCAGCAGCCTAGCGACAGGGCTGGATGAAAAACTGTTTTTT. Translated: CASSLATGLDEKLFF.

The chain is built from TRBV5-1 and TRBJ2-3; D unresolved. Germline loops: CDR1 SGHRS, CDR2 YFSETQ. This CDR3 is built from 16 residues. The V end was cut by 7 bases, the J end by 0 bases, with 18 bases between. The CDR3: CASRYGSRSSTDTQYF. The CDR3 DNA is TGCGCCAGCCGTTATGGCTCGCGGTCTAGCACAGATACGCAGTATTTT.

The chain carries TRBV5-1 and TRBJ1-1; 9 positions match TRBD1. The V segment lost 0 bases and the J segment 0 bases; nucleotides outside the gene matches: 15. The CDR3 runs to 20 residues. From germline, CDR1 is SGHRS and CDR2 YFSETQ. This chain's CDR3 is CASSLAPLQGAIGMNTEAFF. CDR3 nucleotides: TGCGCCAGCAGCTTGGCCCCTTTACAGGGGGCGATAGGAATGAACACTGAAGCTTTCTTT.

The chain links TRBV4-2 to TRBJ2-7; the D gene is possibly TRBD1 (6 bases). This CDR3 spans 15 amino acids. V was pared by 3 bases and J by 1 base, with 13 bases between. The germline V gene encodes CDR1 LGHNA and CDR2 YNFKEQ. The CDR3 region has the DNA TGTGCCAGCAGCCAGCACCTAGGACAGTCCTACGAGCAGTACTTC. Translating it yields CASSQHLGQSYEQYF.

This sequence joins TRBV5-1 and TRBJ2-1, with D hard to call. Trimming left V 1 base short and J 5 bases short, with 7 bases between. Germline values: CDR1 SGHRS, CDR2 YFSETQ. There are 13 residues in the CDR3. The CDR3 protein is CASSLLVNNEQFF. CDR3 nucleotides: TGCGCCAGCAGCTTGCTAGTAAACAATGAGCAGTTCTTC.

The rearrangement links TRBV7-2 to TRBJ1-5; tentatively, D is TRBD1 (6 bases). CDR1 is SGHTA and CDR2 is FQGNSA in the germline V gene. The CDR3 sequence is 14 residues long. Trimming pared 3 bases from V and 3 bases from J, leaving 9 bases between. CDR3 sequence reads: CASSFMGANQPQHF. CDR3 nucleotides: TGTGCCAGCAGCTTTATGGGGGCCAATCAGCCCCAGCATTTT.

The chain combines TRBV11-3 with TRBJ2-1; 10 bases map to TRBD2. CDR1 and CDR2 from the germline V gene are SGHNT and YENEEA. J gave up 3 bases and V 6 bases, and 8 bases lay outside the gene matches. CDR3 length: 16 amino acids. CDR3 DNA sequence: TGTGCCAGCAGTCCGATAGCGGGAGGACGCTACAATGAGCAGTTCTTC. Translation gives CASSPIAGGRYNEQFF.

This clone was picked up one time. The chain combines TRBV27 with TRBJ1-1; D gene ambiguous. This CDR3 spans 16 amino acids. V was pared by 5 bases and J by 1 base, with 17 bases between. Looked up from germline, CDR1 is MNHEY and CDR2 is SMNVEV (reference sequence). CDR3 coding DNA: TGTGCCAGCAGTGTCGTCGGGGAGAGACGGAACACTGAAGCTTTCTTT. It codes for CASSVVGERRNTEAFF.

This clone showed up just a few times. This chain uses TRBV19 with TRBJ2-3; TRBD2 agrees at 7 bases. V gave up 5 bases and J gave up 2 bases; unmatched junction bases: 1. The CDR3 covers 13 residues. Germline CDR1 is LNHDA and CDR2 is SQIVND (reference sequence). In nucleotides, the CDR3 is TGTGCCAGTAGTCGGGGGGACACAGATACGCAGTATTTT. This gives the protein CASSRGDTDTQYF. The full variable domain, with the rest looked up from reference TRBV19 and TRBJ2-3, is DGGITQSPKYLFRKEGQNVTLSCEQNLNHDAMYWYRQDPGQGLRLIYYSQIVNDFQKGDIAEGYSVSREKKESFPLTVTSAQKNPTAFYLCASSRGDTDTQYFGPGTRLTVL.

V usage is TRBV13 and J usage is TRBJ2-2; D unresolved. This CDR3 is built from 13 residues. V shed 4 bases and J shed 6 bases, with 9 bases lying between them. Germline CDR1 reads PRHDT; CDR2 reads FYEKMQ (reference sequence). The CDR3 DNA sequence: TGTGCCAGCAGCTCCCCGGCGGCCGGGGAGCTGTTTTTT. It translates to CASSSPAAGELFF.

For the CDR3, the DNA is TGTGCCACCAGGGGACAGGGCAATCAGCCCCAGCATTTT. Amino acid sequence: CATRGQGNQPQHF. This rearrangement joins TRBV27 to TRBJ1-5, with 8 positions matching TRBD1. The trim removed 10 bases at V and 2 bases at J, leaving 4 bases unmatched. This CDR3 region has 13 residues. CDR1 is MNHEY and CDR2 is SMNVEV in the germline V gene (reference sequence).

The chain employs TRBV15 and TRBJ1-2, with TRBD1 matching over 8 bases. Germline V CDR1 and CDR2: LNHNV, YYDKDF (reference sequence). The CDR3 extends over 13 amino acids. V dropped 3 bases and J dropped 6; count of bases not matched to a gene: 3. The CDR3 spells CATSSGTGDGYTF. The CDR3 coding sequence is TGTGCCACCAGCAGCGGGACAGGAGATGGCTACACCTTC.

The gene calls are TRBV30 and TRBJ2-7, with TRBD2 matching 8 bases. J lost 4 bases, V lost 2 bases, and 7 bases had no gene match. This CDR3 region has 14 residues. CDR1 is GTSNPN and CDR2 is SVGIG in the germline V gene (reference sequence). Written as DNA, the CDR3 is TGTGCCTGGAGTCGAAGCGGGAGTTTATACGAGCAGTACTTC. It codes for CAWSRSGSLYEQYF.

The rearrangement joins TRBV19 to TRBJ2-7, with TRBD1 identical over 9 bases. V gave up 6 bases and J gave up 5 bases; unmatched junction bases: 2. Germline assignment: CDR1 LNHDA and CDR2 SQIVND (reference sequence). The CDR3 spans 12 residues. CDR3 sequence: CASRRTGDEQYF. DNA of the CDR3: TGTGCCAGTAGGCGGACAGGGGACGAGCAGTACTTC.

The chain is built from TRBV19 and TRBJ1-6; 10 bases line up with TRBD1. CDR1 is LNHDA and CDR2 is SQIVND in the germline V gene (reference sequence). CDR3 length equals 14 residues. Trimming cost V 7 bases and J 7 bases; bases outside gene matches: 4. CDR3 amino acids: CASIPGQGNSPLHF. In DNA, the CDR3 is TGTGCCAGTATACCGGGACAGGGGAATTCACCCCTCCACTTT.

The chain couples TRBV7-2 to TRBJ2-1; 7 bases are a match to TRBD2. V lost 3 bases to trimming and J lost 7 bases; unmatched junction nucleotides: 12. The CDR3 length is 16 residues. From germline, CDR1 is SGHTA and CDR2 FQGNSA. CDR3 sequence (DNA): TGTGCCAGCAGCTTCCTGCCTCCGCTAGCGGTGAATGAGCAGTTCTTC. Amino acid sequence: CASSFLPPLAVNEQFF. Using reference TRBV7-2 and TRBJ2-1 for the parts outside the CDR3, the full variable domain is GAGVSQSPSNKVTEKGKDVELRCDPISGHTALYWYRQSLGQGLEFLIYFQGNSAPDKSGLPSDRFSAERTGGSVSTLTIQRTQQEDSAVYLCASSFLPPLAVNEQFFGPGTRLTVL.